This is a list of T cell receptor beta chains from one sample in a study of blood T cell repertoires in COVID-19. Using immunoSEQ multiplex PCR, the repertoire was profiled, and TCRdb retains in-frame clones only, with some absent. Of roughly 190,000 clones listed, 75% to 85% are singletons. The sequencing sample was made of peripheral blood. Receptors originate from a middle-aged woman with COVID-19, enrolled during active disease. CDR3s include the opening cysteine and the closing phenylalanine or tryptophan. The D gene is left open where the match is weak. Clone sizes are given selectively: once, few, many, or a class where the clone is expanded.

NA	TRBV7-2	TRBJ2-1	TRBD2	CASSLGRTSDYEQFF	TGTGCCAGCAGCTTAGGTAGGACTAGCGATTATGAGCAGTTCTTC
NA	TRBV4-1	TRBJ1-1	NA	CASSQPTRQNTEAFF	TGCGCCAGCAGCCAACCCACGCGACAGAACACTGAAGCTTTCTTT
NA	TRBV19	TRBJ2-1	TRBD2	CASSTGLAANEQFF	TGTGCCAGTAGTACCGGACTAGCGGCCAATGAGCAGTTCTTC
NA	TRBV7-9	TRBJ2-7	TRBD2	CASSLTSQSVYEQYF	TGTGCCAGCAGCTTGACTAGCCAATCCGTCTACGAGCAGTACTTC
NA	TRBV3-1/TRBV3-2	TRBJ2-3	NA	CASSYARGTDTQYF	TGTGCCAGCAGCTACGCCAGGGGCACAGATACGCAGTATTTT
NA	TRBV10-3	TRBJ2-7	TRBD2	CAAAGTSGTYEQYF	TGTGCCGCAGCCGGGACTAGCGGGACCTACGAGCAGTACTTC
NA	TRBV29-1	TRBJ2-1	NA	CSALGRAYNEQFF	TGCAGCGCCCTCGGTCGGGCCTACAATGAGCAGTTCTTC
NA	TRBV10-1	TRBJ2-2	TRBD2	CASSGGLAGVFGELFF	TGCGCCAGCTCCGGGGGACTAGCGGGAGTCTTTGGGGAGCTGTTTTTT
NA	TRBV27	TRBJ1-2	TRBD1	CASSLVGTGGAPNYGYTF	TGTGCCAGCAGTTTAGTTGGAACAGGGGGAGCCCCTAACTATGGCTACACCTTC
once	TRBV18	TRBJ2-1	TRBD2	CASSPGASGDYNEQFF	TGTGCCAGCTCACCGGGGGCTAGCGGGGATTACAATGAGCAGTTCTTC
NA	TRBV7-8	TRBJ2-1	TRBD2	CATTSGSSYNEQFF	TGTGCCACAACTAGCGGAAGCTCCTACAATGAGCAGTTCTTC
NA	TRBV6-5	TRBJ2-3	TRBD2	CASSLGLAGDTQYF	TGTGCCAGCAGTTTAGGACTAGCGGGAGATACGCAGTATTTT
NA	TRBV30	TRBJ1-5	NA	CAWSLDSGEQPQHF	TGTGCCTGGAGTCTGGACAGTGGAGAGCAGCCCCAGCATTTT